What follows describes a single TCR beta chain. 13 Jbeta primers and 60 Vbeta primers were used for the PCR. Sequencing was performed with immunoSEQ multiplex PCR; in TCRdb, only in-frame clones are kept and a portion is missing. The sample lists approximately 140,000 clones; about 80% were seen once. Germline-derived CDR1 and CDR2 are SGHAT and FQNNGV. Trimming took 5 bases from V and 3 from J; bases not matched to a gene: 6. The CDR3 sequence is 15 residues long. These data originate in a study of cytomegalovirus exposure and HLA in healthy donors. The TCR sequence derives from a man in his forties in good health and CMV-seropositive. Specimen: PBMCs. The chain joins TRBV11-2 to TRBJ2-7, with 11 bases fitting TRBD1. CDR3 coding DNA: TGTGCCAGCAGCATAACCGGGACAGGGGGCTACGAGCAGTACTTC. It specifies CASSITGTGGYEQYF. Full variable domain (remainder filled in from reference TRBV11-2 and TRBJ2-7): EAGVAQSPRYKIIEKRQSVAFWCNPISGHATLYWYQQILGQGPKLLIQFQNNGVVDDSQLPKDRFSAERLKGVDSTLKIQPAKLEDSAVYLCASSITGTGGYEQYFGPGTRLTVT.